The 26 T cell receptor beta chains below were found in one sample sequenced in a study of post-analysis software for immune sequencing data. Broader study findings: The study found TRBV5-6, TRBV5-1 and TRBV20-1 among about five TRBV segments more frequent in patients than controls.

Their antigens remain unidentified. cDNA libraries for TCR beta contained unique molecular identifiers. From the PCR reads, TCRdb called clonotypes with MiXCR, one entry per CDR3 protein. The top ten clones hold approximately 4.2% of a sample with about 810,000 distinct CDR3 sequences, roughly half of them seen once. The sequencing sample was made of blood. The source of these receptors is a girl aged 5-17 years with multiple sclerosis.

The sample holds a few counts of this clonotype. The chain combines TRBV20-1 with TRBJ2-7, with D unclear. V lost 4 bases and J lost 5, with 15 bases in between. The CDR3 is 13 amino acids. The germline V gene encodes CDR1 DFQATT and CDR2 SNEGSKA (reference sequence). Here the CDR3 reads CSATWLSRDEQYF. In DNA form, the CDR3 reads TGCAGTGCTACGTGGCTGTCTCGAGACGAGCAGTACTTC.

This clonotype has just one count. The V and J genes are TRBV10-3 and TRBJ2-7; 8 bases are shared with TRBD1. Germline values: CDR1 ENHRY, CDR2 SYGVKD. The CDR3 sequence is 14 residues long. V gave up 4 bases and J gave up 2 bases; unmatched junction bases: 4. Here the CDR3 DNA reads TGTGCCATCAGTGGACAGGGGAGAGCCTACGAGCAGTACTTC. Its translation is CAISGQGRAYEQYF.

In this sample, this clonotype turned up a few times. The chain couples TRBV4-1 to TRBJ2-1; TRBD2 agrees at 10 bases. The CDR3 sequence is 18 residues long. The germline CDR1 and CDR2 sequences are MGHRA and YSYEKL. Germline trimming cut 0 bases from V and 7 bases from J; bases unmatched to any gene: 12. CDR3 sequence (DNA): TGCGCCAGCAGCCAAGATGAAGCCCCGACTAGCGGGTCTAATGAGCAGTTCTTC. It specifies CASSQDEAPTSGSNEQFF.

V is TRBV7-9 and J is TRBJ2-7, with TRBD2 matching 7 bases. This CDR3 is 16 amino acids long. V lost 5 bases, J lost 0 bases, and 10 bases stayed unmatched. Germline CDR1 reads SEHNR; CDR2 reads FQNEAQ (reference sequence). The CDR3 DNA sequence: TGTGCCAGCAGCGCGACCGGGGGGAGGCTCTCCTACGAGCAGTACTTC. Its translation is CASSATGGRLSYEQYF.

This rearrangement joins TRBV5-1 to TRBJ2-5; tentatively, D is TRBD2 (6 bases). The DNA end lines up better with TRBJ2-7; the J call may be wrong. Germline assignment: CDR1 SGHRS and CDR2 YFSETQ. This CDR3 comprises 15 residues. The DNA for the CDR3 is TGCGCCAGCAGCTTGGACGGGAGAGACTCCTACGAGCAGTACTTC. Translating gives CASSLDGRDSYEQYF.

This clonotype has only a few counts. The J gene is TRBJ1-2, the V gene TRBV9; 7 bases are shared with TRBD1. Germline CDR1 and CDR2: SGDLS and YYNGEE. V gave up 3 bases and J gave up 6 bases; unmatched junction bases: 11. The CDR3 totals 15 residues. The CDR3 sequence: CASSESEGDSHGYTF. The CDR3 DNA sequence: TGTGCCAGCAGCGAGAGCGAAGGGGACAGCCATGGCTACACCTTC.

The chain combines TRBV5-1 with TRBJ1-1; D is undetermined. V was pared by 4 bases and J by 4 bases, with 14 bases between. This CDR3 has 14 residues. CDR1 and CDR2 from the germline V gene are SGHRS and YFSETQ. For the CDR3, the DNA is TGCGCCAGCAGCGAGACGGCGGCGGGCACTGAAGCTTTCTTT. This codes for CASSETAAGTEAFF.

The V call is TRBV20-1, the J call TRBJ1-3, with D possibly matching TRBD1 (6 bases). The CDR3 runs 15 residues. Trimming pared 6 bases from V and 5 bases from J, leaving 20 bases between. Germline assignment: CDR1 DFQATT and CDR2 SNEGSKA (reference sequence). This CDR3 reads CSASGGGQLRNTIYF. In DNA form, the CDR3 reads TGCAGTGCCTCCGGCGGGGGGCAGTTGAGAAACACCATATATTTT.

The chain has TRBV6-5 and TRBJ1-6; 8 bases fit TRBD1. V dropped 0 bases and J dropped 10; count of bases not matched to a gene: 8. CDR3 length equals 16 residues. In germline, CDR1 is MNHEY, CDR2 SVGAGI. The DNA of the CDR3 is TGTGCCAGCAGTTACTCGAACACAGGGGGGGACTCACCCCTCCACTTT. As protein: CASSYSNTGGDSPLHF.

Only a few counts were recorded for this clonotype. This chain uses TRBV20-1 with TRBJ2-1, with a tentative D call TRBD2 (5 bases). This CDR3 comprises 15 residues. V was clipped by 0 bases and J by 0 bases, with 9 bases between them. Germline V gene lookup returns CDR1 DFQATT and CDR2 SNEGSKA (reference sequence). CDR3: CSARETGDSYNEQFF. CDR3 sequence (DNA): TGCAGTGCTAGAGAGACCGGGGACTCCTACAATGAGCAGTTCTTC.

The rearrangement uses TRBV13 and TRBJ1-1; D might be TRBD1 (6 bases). From germline, CDR1 is PRHDT and CDR2 FYEKMQ (reference sequence). The CDR3 has 18 residues. The V end lost 5 bases, the J end lost 6 bases, and 28 bases lay between the germline ends. For the CDR3, the DNA is TGTGCCAGCAGCCCCCCCACGGCGGGGGCGCATCGTTCATCTGAAGCTTTCTTT. Translated, it gives CASSPPTAGAHRSSEAFF.

In its sample, this clonotype was seen a few times. This chain uses TRBV7-2 with TRBJ1-5, with D unclear. CDR1 is SGHTA and CDR2 is FQGNSA in the germline V gene. V was trimmed by 0 bases and J by 5 bases, leaving 5 bases between them. The CDR3 consists of 13 residues. The CDR3 loop reads CASSLAPDQPQHF. In nucleotides, the CDR3 is TGTGCCAGCAGCTTAGCCCCGGATCAGCCCCAGCATTTT.

This clonotype was counted a few times. As DNA, the CDR3 is TGTGCCAGCAGCTTAGCCGTGGCGTCCTACGAGCAGTACTTC. It translates to CASSLAVASYEQYF. This chain uses TRBV7-6 with TRBJ2-7; D ambiguous. V was clipped by 0 bases and J by 1 base, with 7 bases between them. CDR3 size: 14 residues. Germline V gives CDR1 SGHVS, CDR2 FNYEAQ.

This clonotype has at least ten counts. One end of the junction is discordant with germline, which a read error may explain. J is TRBJ2-5 and V is TRBV5-1; no reliable D call. This CDR3 region has 13 residues. Germline CDR1 and CDR2: SGHRS and YFSETQ. CDR3 in amino acids: CASSLEYQETQYF. In DNA form, the CDR3 reads TGTGCCAGCAGCTTAGAGTACCAAGAGACCCAGTACTTC.

This chain uses TRBV29-1 with TRBJ1-2; D not resolved. Trimming shortened V by 3 bases and J by 4 bases, and 18 bases separated the two germline ends. The germline V gene has CDR1 SQVTM and CDR2 ANQGSEA. The CDR3 runs to 15 residues. The CDR3 sequence: CSVELADQDPYGYTF. CDR3 in DNA: TGCAGCGTTGAGCTGGCAGACCAGGATCCCTATGGCTACACCTTC. Full variable domain (outside the CDR3, taken from reference TRBV29-1 and TRBJ1-2): SAVISQKPSRDICQRGTSLTIQCQVDSQVTMMFWYRQQPGQSLTLIATANQGSEATYESGFVIDKFPISRPNLTFSTLTVSNMSPEDSSIYLCSVELADQDPYGYTFGSGTRLTVV.

A few counts support this clonotype. V and J are TRBV20-1 and TRBJ2-7, with a possible D match to TRBD2 (6 bases). This CDR3 has 11 amino acids. Germline V gene lookup returns CDR1 DFQATT and CDR2 SNEGSKA (reference sequence). CDR3 in amino acids: CSAPAGHEQYF. The CDR3 DNA sequence: TGCAGCGCCCCGGCGGGGCACGAGCAGTACTTC.

This chain uses TRBV20-1 with TRBJ2-1; 9 nucleotides agree with TRBD2. V shed 1 base and J 10 bases; nucleotides not matched to a gene: 14. Germline CDR1 DFQATT, CDR2 SNEGSKA (reference sequence). This CDR3 comprises 16 residues. In nucleotides, the CDR3 is TGCAGTGCTAGAGGGATAGAGGCAGCGGGGGGTCGGGAGCAGTTCTTC. It codes for CSARGIEAAGGREQFF.

The chain combines TRBV2 with TRBJ2-1; D ambiguous. Germline lookup yields CDR1 SNHLY and CDR2 FYNNEI. Trimming removed 2 bases from V and 8 bases from J, with 4 bases in between. This CDR3 region has 11 residues. The CDR3 region has the DNA TGTGCCAGCAGTGAAATCGATGAGCAGTTCTTC. Residues: CASSEIDEQFF. Using reference TRBV2 and TRBJ2-1 for the parts outside the CDR3, the full variable domain is EPEVTQTPSHQVTQMGQEVILRCVPISNHLYFYWYRQILGQKVEFLVSFYNNEISEKSEIFDDQFSVERPDGSNFTLKIRSTKLEDSAMYFCASSEIDEQFFGPGTRLTVL.

This clonotype has just a few counts. The rearrangement joins TRBV24-1 to TRBJ1-6; D uncertain. The V gene's germline CDR1 is KGHDR and CDR2 SFDVKD. The CDR3 spans 14 residues. Trimming removed 3 bases from V and 7 bases from J, with 9 bases in between. The CDR3 sequence is CATSDSGGNSPLHF. The CDR3 DNA follows: TGTGCCACCAGTGATAGCGGCGGAAATTCACCCCTCCACTTT.

J is TRBJ1-1 and V is TRBV12-3 or TRBV12-4; 7 nucleotides match TRBD1. J lost 2 bases, V lost 6 bases, and 9 bases had no gene match. The length of the CDR3 is 15 residues. In DNA, the CDR3 is TGTGCCAGCAGACCGACGAACAGGGGAAACACTGAAGCTTTCTTT. Translation: CASRPTNRGNTEAFF.

V gene TRBV27 combines with J gene TRBJ1-5, with D hard to call. This CDR3 has 15 amino acids. Germline CDR1 MNHEY, CDR2 SMNVEV (reference sequence). V shed 6 bases and J shed 7 bases, with 19 bases lying between them. CDR3 in amino acids: CASRTNSGLKQPQHF. The DNA for the CDR3 is TGTGCCAGCAGGACCAATTCGGGGTTGAAGCAGCCCCAGCATTTT.

The sample holds a few counts of this clonotype. The V call is TRBV3-1, the J call TRBJ1-2, with 8 bases aligning to TRBD1. With 5 bases clipped from V and 6 bases from J, the junction kept 11 bases outside the gene matches. Germline CDR1 reads LGHDT; CDR2 reads YNNKEL (reference sequence). This CDR3 has 15 amino acids. CDR3 in amino acids: CASSYPWTGSDGYTF. The DNA for the CDR3 is TGTGCCAGCAGCTACCCCTGGACAGGGTCCGATGGCTACACCTTC.

The gene calls are TRBV15 and TRBJ2-1; 8 positions agree with TRBD2. Losses at the gene ends were 1 base for V and 4 bases for J; bases not matched to a gene: 12. Germline-derived CDR1 and CDR2 are LNHNV and YYDKDF (reference sequence). The CDR3 is 18 amino acids. CDR3: CATSRAAGGSGNYNEQFF. CDR3 DNA: TGTGCCACCAGCAGAGCCGCTGGGGGTAGCGGGAATTACAATGAGCAGTTCTTC.

The V gene is TRBV5-1, the J gene TRBJ1-4; D uncertain. With 4 bases removed from V and 6 bases from J, the gap between germline ends came to 13 bases. The CDR3 is 14 residues long. Germline V gene sequence: CDR1 SGHRS, CDR2 YFSETQ. DNA of the CDR3: TGCGCCAGCAGCCTTTGGGAGGGTGATGAAAAACTGTTTTTT. It codes for CASSLWEGDEKLFF. Full variable domain (rest looked up from reference TRBV5-1 and TRBJ1-4): KAGVTQTPRYLIKTRGQQVTLSCSPISGHRSVSWYQQTPGQGLQFLFEYFSETQRNKGNFPGRFSGRQFSNSRSEMNVSTLELGDSALYLCASSLWEGDEKLFFGSGTQLSVL.

This clonotype was picked up a small number of times. This chain uses TRBV7-3 with TRBJ2-1, with 9 bases identical to TRBD1. Trimming took 0 bases from V and 8 from J; bases not matched to a gene: 5. Germline CDR1 and CDR2: SGHTA and FQGTGA. The CDR3 has 15 residues. CDR3 loop: CASSLTPGQGHEQFF. CDR3 DNA sequence: TGTGCCAGCAGCTTAACCCCGGGACAGGGCCATGAGCAGTTCTTC.

The chain uses TRBV10-3 and TRBJ1-2, with 9 bases identical to TRBD1. This CDR3 contains 13 residues. The J segment lost 6 bases and the V segment lost 4 bases, leaving 3 bases of the junction unmatched. Germline V gives CDR1 ENHRY, CDR2 SYGVKD. CDR3 nucleotide sequence: TGTGCCATCAGTGCGGGGACAGGGAATGGCTACACCTTC. It translates to CAISAGTGNGYTF.